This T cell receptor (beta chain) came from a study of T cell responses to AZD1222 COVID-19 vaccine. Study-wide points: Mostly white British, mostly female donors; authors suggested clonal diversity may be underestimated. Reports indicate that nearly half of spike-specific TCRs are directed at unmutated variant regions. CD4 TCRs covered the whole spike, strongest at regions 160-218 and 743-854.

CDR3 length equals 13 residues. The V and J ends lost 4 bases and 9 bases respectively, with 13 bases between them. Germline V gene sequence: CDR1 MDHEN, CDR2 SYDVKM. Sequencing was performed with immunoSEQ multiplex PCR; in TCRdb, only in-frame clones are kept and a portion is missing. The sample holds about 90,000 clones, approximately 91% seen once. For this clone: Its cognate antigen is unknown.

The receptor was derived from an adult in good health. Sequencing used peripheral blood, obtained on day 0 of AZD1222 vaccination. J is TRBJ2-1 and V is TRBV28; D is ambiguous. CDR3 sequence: CASSSSYSGEQFF. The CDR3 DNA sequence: TGTGCCAGCAGTTCCTCCTACTCGGGTGAGCAGTTCTTC.